The rows below give T cell receptor beta chains drawn from one sample of a study of shared clonotypes between healthy human individuals. TCRdb keeps only in-frame clones here, not all; method: immunoSEQ multiplex PCR. Of under 850,000 clones in the sample, over 60% are singletons; the top ten hold about 1.8%. Sequenced material: memory CD4+ T cells sorted from blood. These TCRs come from a woman aged 25 to 39 in good health. Both conserved end residues are part of each CDR3. A D gene is named only where the DNA matches it firmly. Rows may omit the clone size; those that give it use once, few, many or a size class.

CDR3 length	clone size	V gene	D gene	J gene	CDR3 protein	CDR3 DNA
13	NA	TRBV28	NA	TRBJ1-4	CAARGQLNEKLFF	TGTGCCGCCCGGGGCCAGCTTAATGAAAAACTGTTTTTT
17	NA	TRBV19	NA	TRBJ2-7	CASSPRSLSESSYEQYF	TGTGCCAGTAGTCCCCGATCTCTCAGCGAAAGCTCCTACGAGCAGTACTTC
17	NA	TRBV6-1	TRBD2	TRBJ2-3	CASSELASGMGTDTQYF	TGTGCCAGCAGTGAACTGGCTAGCGGGATGGGCACAGATACGCAGTATTTT
14	NA	TRBV7-8	NA	TRBJ1-1	CASSLRQQNTEAFF	TGTGCCAGCAGCTTACGGCAGCAGAACACTGAAGCTTTCTTT
12	NA	TRBV13	NA	TRBJ1-2	CASRAGKGGYTF	TGTGCCAGCAGGGCGGGAAAAGGTGGCTACACCTTC
14	once	TRBV15	NA	TRBJ2-3	CATSRDSSTDTQYF	TGTGCCACCAGCAGAGATTCGAGCACAGATACGCAGTATTTT
15	NA	TRBV19	TRBD1	TRBJ2-7	CASSNAGTGGDEQYF	TGTGCCAGTAGTAACGCCGGGACAGGGGGCGACGAGCAGTACTTC
12	NA	TRBV7-9	NA	TRBJ2-7	CASSLISYEQYF	TGTGCCAGCAGCTTAATCTCCTACGAGCAGTACTTC
15	NA	TRBV28	NA	TRBJ2-6	CASSSHGSGANVLTF	TGTGCCAGCAGTTCCCATGGCTCTGGGGCCAACGTCCTGACTTTC
13	NA	TRBV7-6	TRBD2	TRBJ2-7	CASSLQGTSEQYF	TGTGCCAGCAGCTTACAGGGGACTAGCGAGCAGTACTTC
16	NA	TRBV14	NA	TRBJ2-1	CASSQPPPSSYNEQFF	TGTGCCAGCAGCCAACCACCCCCTTCCTCCTACAATGAGCAGTTCTTC
14	many	TRBV30	TRBD2	TRBJ2-3	CAWGAGFVADTQYF	TGTGCCTGGGGAGCGGGATTTGTCGCAGATACGCAGTATTTT
15	NA	TRBV28	NA	TRBJ1-4	CASSSGGGSLGKLFF	TGTGCCAGCAGTTCAGGCGGCGGATCCTTGGGAAAACTGTTTTTT
16	NA	TRBV27	TRBD1	TRBJ2-1	CASSSLGQGTYNEQFF	TGTGCCAGCAGTTCCCTGGGACAGGGTACCTACAATGAGCAGTTCTTC
11	NA	TRBV20-1	NA	TRBJ1-1	CTVSGFTEAFF	TGCACAGTTTCAGGGTTCACTGAAGCTTTCTTT
13	NA	TRBV15	TRBD1	TRBJ1-1	CATNRGMNTEAFF	TGTGCCACCAACAGGGGAATGAACACTGAAGCTTTCTTT
14	NA	TRBV19	TRBD1	TRBJ1-6	CASSATGGVSPLHF	TGTGCCAGTAGTGCGACAGGGGGCGTTTCACCCCTCCACTTT
14	once	TRBV4-2	NA	TRBJ2-2	CASSGPLFPGELFF	TGTGCCAGCAGCGGGCCCTTATTTCCCGGGGAGCTGTTTTTT
15	many	TRBV7-2	TRBD2	TRBJ2-5	CASSVVAGGAETQYF	TGTGCCAGCAGCGTAGTAGCGGGAGGGGCGGAGACCCAGTACTTC
14	NA	TRBV21-1	NA	TRBJ2-4	CASTPAGQKNIQYF	TGTGCCAGCACCCCGGCGGGACAGAAAAACATTCAGTACTTC
12	NA	TRBV11-3	NA	TRBJ1-2	CASSSRGSGYTF	TGTGCCAGCAGTTCCCGGGGTTCTGGCTACACCTTC
14	NA	TRBV11-3	NA	TRBJ2-7	CASSLVGGPYEQYF	TGTGCCAGCAGCTTAGTGGGGGGCCCCTACGAGCAGTACTTC
16	NA	TRBV4-1	NA	TRBJ2-2	CASSQVGGSPTGELFF	TGCGCCAGCAGCCAAGTCGGAGGCTCCCCCACCGGGGAGCTGTTTTTT
14	NA	TRBV7-9	NA	TRBJ2-7	CASSLGMTSYEQYF	TGTGCCAGCAGCTTAGGAATGACGTCCTACGAGCAGTACTTC
14	once	TRBV2	NA	TRBJ1-2	CASRKESYGGGYTF	TGTGCCAGCAGGAAAGAATCTTACGGTGGTGGCTACACCTTC
15	NA	TRBV27	TRBD1	TRBJ1-4	CASRKAGTGSEKLFF	TGTGCCAGCAGAAAAGCCGGGACAGGGAGTGAAAAACTGTTTTTT
16	NA	TRBV5-4	TRBD2	TRBJ2-2	CASSSGLAGAAGELFF	TGTGCCAGCAGCTCCGGACTAGCGGGAGCTGCCGGGGAGCTGTTTTTT
15	NA	TRBV28	NA	TRBJ1-2	CASSFDQALVDGYTF	TGTGCCAGCAGTTTTGACCAGGCGTTAGTGGATGGCTACACCTTC
12	NA	TRBV28	NA	TRBJ2-3	CASSSQPDTQYF	TGTGCCAGCAGTTCCCAGCCAGATACGCAGTATTTT
12	NA	TRBV2	NA	TRBJ1-2	CASRVANYGYTF	TGTGCCAGCAGGGTGGCTAACTATGGCTACACCTTC
14	NA	TRBV2	TRBD1	TRBJ1-5	CASKTGVGNQPQHF	TGTGCCAGCAAAACAGGGGTCGGCAATCAGCCCCAGCATTTT
17	NA	TRBV5-1	NA	TRBJ1-4	CASSLRGREATNEKLFF	TGCGCCAGCAGCTTGCGTGGCAGGGAAGCAACTAATGAAAAACTGTTTTTT
15	NA	TRBV4-1	NA	TRBJ1-1	CASSQEVSHHTEAFF	TGCGCCAGCAGCCAAGAAGTTAGTCACCACACTGAAGCTTTCTTT
15	NA	TRBV6-1	TRBD2	TRBJ2-3	CASRGTSGRADTQYF	TGTGCCAGCAGGGGGACTAGCGGGAGAGCAGATACGCAGTATTTT
15	NA	TRBV27	TRBD1	TRBJ2-7	CASRRLAGGHLEQYF	TGTGCCAGCAGACGCCTGGCAGGGGGTCATCTCGAGCAGTACTTC
16	few	TRBV9	NA	TRBJ1-2	CASTPQAGAVTYGYTF	TGTGCCAGTACCCCTCAGGCGGGGGCGGTCACCTATGGCTACACCTTC
12	NA	TRBV2	NA	TRBJ1-2	CATENRNYGYTF	TGTGCCACCGAAAATAGAAACTATGGCTACACCTTC
14	NA	TRBV6-1	NA	TRBJ2-2	CASRELWDTGELFF	TGTGCCAGCAGGGAGCTTTGGGACACCGGGGAGCTGTTTTTT
19	NA	TRBV7-3	NA	TRBJ2-7	CASSLTGGRIWGASSEQYF	TGTGCCAGCAGCTTAACCGGCGGCAGAATATGGGGAGCTTCATCCGAGCAGTACTTC
15	NA	TRBV10-1	TRBD2	TRBJ2-1	CASSDSSGSYNEQFF	TGCGCCAGCAGTGATTCCAGCGGGAGTTACAATGAGCAGTTCTTC
12	NA	TRBV7-2	NA	TRBJ1-2	CASTSHLYGYTF	TGTGCCAGCACCTCCCACCTATATGGCTACACCTTC
16	NA	TRBV5-1	NA	TRBJ1-4	CASSKGQSTQDEKLFF	TGCGCCAGCAGCAAAGGACAGTCAACCCAGGATGAAAAACTGTTTTTT
17	NA	TRBV7-9	NA	TRBJ2-1	CASRAASVGWSANEQFF	TGTGCCAGCAGAGCAGCTTCGGTAGGTTGGAGCGCAAATGAGCAGTTCTTC
14	NA	TRBV28	TRBD1	TRBJ1-5	CASTPLRQGAPQHF	TGTGCCAGCACACCCTTGAGACAGGGCGCGCCCCAGCATTTT
15	NA	TRBV5-4	NA	TRBJ1-1	CASTTLRSSNTEAFF	TGTGCCAGCACCACCCTGAGGAGTTCGAACACTGAAGCTTTCTTT
15	NA	TRBV6-5	TRBD1	TRBJ2-2	CASRSGGRNTGELFF	TGTGCCAGCAGATCAGGGGGCCGGAACACCGGGGAGCTGTTTTTT
14	few	TRBV16	NA	TRBJ2-2	CASSQSTGTGELFF	TGTGCCAGCAGCCAATCAACGGGGACCGGGGAGCTGTTTTTT
16	NA	TRBV21-1	NA	TRBJ1-2	CASSKAGGDRDYGYTF	TGTGCCAGCAGCAAAGCAGGGGGAGACAGGGACTATGGCTACACCTTC
16	NA	TRBV11-2	TRBD2	TRBJ2-7	CASSSGRDRLSREQYF	TGTGCCAGCAGCTCAGGGAGGGATAGGCTTTCGCGCGAGCAGTACTTC
16	few	TRBV18	NA	TRBJ2-3	CASSPMGPPGTDTQYF	TGTGCCAGCTCACCAATGGGGCCACCTGGCACAGATACGCAGTATTTT
14	NA	TRBV2	NA	TRBJ2-2	CASSPDLNTGELFF	TGTGCCAGCAGCCCTGACTTGAACACCGGGGAGCTGTTTTTT
17	NA	TRBV7-9	NA	TRBJ2-1	CASSLEGTGQHRNEQFF	TGTGCCAGCAGCTTAGAGGGAACCGGACAGCACAGGAATGAGCAGTTCTTC
13	NA	TRBV2	NA	TRBJ1-2	CAGVAITQNGYTF	TGTGCCGGGGTAGCAATCACCCAAAATGGCTACACCTTC
15	NA	TRBV5-1	TRBD2	TRBJ2-3	CASSVWEGGADTQYF	TGCGCCAGCTCCGTATGGGAGGGCGGCGCAGATACGCAGTATTTT
15	NA	TRBV18	NA	TRBJ2-2	CASSPRSGDTGELFF	TGTGCCAGCTCACCTAGATCAGGGGACACCGGGGAGCTGTTTTTT